Shown below are 8 T cell receptor beta chains from a single sample sequenced in a study of blood T cell repertoires in COVID-19. The repertoire was sequenced with immunoSEQ multiplex PCR; TCRdb's copy has only in-frame clones and lacks some. The sample has around 170,000 clones, approximately 91% seen once. The sample consisted of peripheral blood. Receptors were obtained from a man aged 45-65 years with acute or convalescent COVID-19.

The chain carries TRBV27 and TRBJ1-1; D might be TRBD1 (5 bases). The CDR3 consists of 14 residues. V was pared by 3 bases and J by 0 bases, with 8 bases between. Germline-derived CDR1 and CDR2 are MNHEY and SMNVEV (reference sequence). In nucleotides, the CDR3 is TGTGCCAGCAGTTTTCAGGGAATGAACACTGAAGCTTTCTTT. It is translated as CASSFQGMNTEAFF.

This rearrangement joins TRBV5-1 to TRBJ1-4, with 8 bases identical to TRBD1. The CDR3 totals 15 residues. Germline V gene sequence: CDR1 SGHRS, CDR2 YFSETQ. Losses at the gene ends were 5 bases for V and 8 bases for J; bases not matched to a gene: 11. The CDR3 DNA sequence: TGCGCCAGCAGGATATCCCTCGGACAGGGCGAAAAACTGTTTTTT. Encoded protein: CASRISLGQGEKLFF.

This clone has just a few counts. This chain connects TRBV7-2 to TRBJ1-5; D remains unclear. Trimming took 2 bases from V and 3 from J, leaving 11 bases between them. In germline, CDR1 is SGHTA, CDR2 FQGNSA. CDR3 length: 15 residues. In nucleotides, the CDR3 is TGTGCCAGCAGCTTAAAAAGAGGACTCAATCAGCCCCAGCATTTT. Amino acid sequence: CASSLKRGLNQPQHF.

The genes are TRBV19 and TRBJ1-2, with D unresolved. CDR3 length: 12 amino acids. The V end was cut by 8 bases, the J end by 2 bases, with 9 bases between. Germline-derived CDR1 and CDR2 are LNHDA and SQIVND (reference sequence). CDR3 sequence (DNA): TGTGCCAGTGGAGAGTACAACTATGGCTACACCTTC. It yields the protein CASGEYNYGYTF. The full variable domain, its missing parts supplied by reference TRBV19 and TRBJ1-2, is DGGITQSPKYLFRKEGQNVTLSCEQNLNHDAMYWYRQDPGQGLRLIYYSQIVNDFQKGDIAEGYSVSREKKESFPLTVTSAQKNPTAFYLCASGEYNYGYTFGSGTRLTVV.

The chain couples TRBV10-1 to TRBJ2-3; 9 nucleotides agree with TRBD1. Germline V lookup: CDR1 WNHNN, CDR2 SYGVQD (reference sequence). The V segment lost 6 bases and the J segment 2 bases; nucleotides outside the gene matches: 6. The CDR3 runs to 15 residues. CDR3 in DNA: TGCGCCAGCAGCCCCGGGACAGGGATCACAGATACGCAGTATTTT. It translates to CASSPGTGITDTQYF.

The chain uses TRBV11-3 and TRBJ2-3; 8 positions agree with TRBD2. The germline V gene has CDR1 SGHNT and CDR2 YENEEA. CDR3 length: 16 amino acids. V trimming: 4 bases; J trimming: 6 bases; junction bases outside the gene matches: 12. In nucleotides, the CDR3 is TGTGCCAGCAGCTCCGGGAGGGGGGGCCGAGAGGATACGCAGTATTTT. Its protein product is CASSSGRGGREDTQYF.

This chain connects TRBV14 to TRBJ2-7, with 12 bases aligning to TRBD2. V lost 4 bases, J lost 4 bases, and 2 bases stayed unmatched. The CDR3 runs 14 residues. Germline CDR1 SGHDN, CDR2 FVKESK. The DNA of the CDR3 is TGTGCCAGCAGCCCGACTAGCGGGAGTTACGAGCAGTACTTC. Its translation is CASSPTSGSYEQYF. The complete variable domain, with remaining parts taken from reference TRBV14 and TRBJ2-7, reads EAGVTQFPSHSVIEKGQTVTLRCDPISGHDNLYWYRRVMGKEIKFLLHFVKESKQDESGMPNNRFLAERTGGTYSTLKVQPAELEDSGVYFCASSPTSGSYEQYFGPGTRLTVT.

The rearrangement links TRBV6-5 to TRBJ1-5; no clear D. V lost 6 bases and J 5 bases, leaving 11 bases between the germline ends. CDR3 length: 13 amino acids. CDR1 is MNHEY, CDR2 SVGAGI, per germline. This CDR3 reads CASSRFIDQPQHF. The CDR3 bases are TGTGCCAGCAGCAGGTTCATAGATCAGCCCCAGCATTTT.